This TCR beta chain was sequenced for a study of identical twins. TCRdb re-called the 5' RACE reads with MiXCR, one entry per CDR3 protein. There are a few hundred thousand distinct CDR3 sequences in the sample; 13% to 15% occur only once, and roughly 0.44% lies in the top ten. V was clipped by 4 bases and J by 11 bases, with 10 bases between them. This CDR3 has 11 residues. Germline loops: CDR1 MNHEY, CDR2 SVGAGI. This clonotype was seen a few times. A further study also used this sample, focusing on yellow fever vaccine responses in identical twins.

The clonotype originates from a woman aged 18-30 years in good health. The sequencing sample was made of CD4+ T cells sorted from blood. This rearrangement joins TRBV6-5 to TRBJ2-3, with D uncertain. CDR3 bases: TGTGCCAGCAGTTCTCCCAAGGGGCAGTATTTT. Encoded protein: CASSSPKGQYF.